This paragraph reports one T cell receptor (beta chain). Its matching antigen is unknown. At the time of sampling, donors were nominally healthy, though unrecorded immune exposures were likely. The PCR ran on 60 Vbeta and 13 Jbeta primers. Sequencing was performed with immunoSEQ multiplex PCR; in TCRdb, only in-frame clones are kept and a portion is missing. The data show 100,000 to 150,000 clones, with 70% to 85% seen just once and approximately 4% held by the top ten. The CDR3 length is 16 residues. Deletions cut 3 bases from V and 7 bases from J, with 21 bases between. Germline values: CDR1 SNHLY, CDR2 FYNNEI. This sample is drawn from a study of cytomegalovirus exposure and HLA in healthy donors. Study results and caveats: Most TCR sequences showed up rarely, but some public TCRs showed up in many donors.

The chain combines TRBV2 with TRBJ1-2; a weak D match, TRBD1 (5 bases). The TCR was taken from a man aged 35 to 55 in good health and CMV-seropositive. Sequenced: PBMCs. The CDR3 spells CASSDVGPGRRSGYTF. As DNA, the CDR3 is TGTGCCAGCAGTGACGTCGGGCCAGGGCGCAGGAGTGGCTACACCTTC.